This T cell receptor (beta chain) was documented in a study of T-cell reconstitution after alpha-beta-depleted transplantation in children. The CDR3 runs to 13 residues. Trimming left V 3 bases short and J 6 bases short, with 8 bases between. This clonotype came up many times. TCRbeta library construction was performed incorporating unique molecular identifiers. TCRdb re-derived calls from the PCR reads in MiXCR, one entry per CDR3 protein. The sample lists around 500,000 distinct CDR3 sequences, under 15% seen once, with around 5.6% in the top ten. The sequencing used PBMCs from the stem cell graft donor, collected from the stem cell graft. This receptor was taken from a human donor who donated a stem cell graft to a child with combined immunodeficiency. This chain links TRBV12-3 or TRBV12-4 with TRBJ2-2; the D is unclear. CDR3 in amino acids: CASSFSVPGELFF. CDR3 sequence (DNA): TGTGCCAGCAGTTTCTCAGTCCCCGGGGAGCTGTTTTTT.